One sample yielded the 15 T cell receptor beta chains listed below, sequenced in a study of blood T cell repertoires in COVID-19 (dated by TCRdb to the early 2020s). The library was generated by the immunoSEQ multiplex PCR assay. In TCRdb, the immuneACCESS table is reduced to in-frame sequences with V and J assigned. These tables do not hold every clone; where another copy was compared, an unresolved V gene accounts for under half, and the others remain unexplained. Here the sample has tens of thousands of clones; about 86% occur a single time. Roughly 28% of the sample is held by the ten biggest clonotypes. The sequenced sample consisted of peripheral blood. These receptors all stem from a woman of 80 years or more with active or convalescent COVID-19.

This chain joins TRBV4-2 and TRBJ2-5; 8 bases map to TRBD1. From germline, CDR1 is LGHNA and CDR2 YNFKEQ. The CDR3 spans 17 residues. Trimming cost V 0 bases and J 1 base; bases outside gene matches: 7. The CDR3 loop reads CASSQDIRGLVQETQYF. The CDR3, as DNA: TGTGCCAGCAGCCAAGATATCAGGGGGCTAGTCCAAGAGACCCAGTACTTC.

This rearrangement joins TRBV15 to TRBJ2-6; perhaps TRBD2 as D (6 bases). Trimming took 4 bases from V and 0 from J, leaving 7 bases between them. CDR1 and CDR2 from the germline V gene are LNHNV and YYDKDF (reference sequence). The CDR3 consists of 15 residues. This chain's CDR3 is CATSNGGSGANVLTF. CDR3 nucleotide sequence: TGTGCCACCAGCAACGGGGGCTCTGGGGCCAACGTCCTGACTTTC.

The gene calls are TRBV7-2 and TRBJ2-3; D unresolved. Germline CDR1 and CDR2: SGHTA and FQGNSA. Trimming left V 2 bases short and J 3 bases short, with 3 bases between. This CDR3 comprises 12 residues. CDR3 in DNA: TGTGCCAGCAGCTTACTGACAGATACGCAGTATTTT. Amino acids: CASSLLTDTQYF. Full variable domain (outside the CDR3, taken from reference TRBV7-2 and TRBJ2-3): GAGVSQSPSNKVTEKGKDVELRCDPISGHTALYWYRQSLGQGLEFLIYFQGNSAPDKSGLPSDRFSAERTGGSVSTLTIQRTQQEDSAVYLCASSLLTDTQYFGPGTRLTVL.

The chain couples TRBV18 to TRBJ2-1; the match to TRBD1 covers 9 bases. This CDR3 is 21 amino acids long. Unmatched junction bases numbered 20, after V lost 2 bases and J lost 3 bases. Germline V lookup: CDR1 KGHSH, CDR2 LQKENI. CDR3 protein: CASSPATGGIKATSIYNEQFF. CDR3 sequence (DNA): TGTGCCAGCTCACCAGCGACAGGGGGAATTAAAGCCACCAGCATCTACAATGAGCAGTTCTTC.

This clone was counted once. V usage is TRBV6-5 and J usage is TRBJ1-2; 10 bases are a match to TRBD1. Germline-derived CDR1 and CDR2 are MNHEY and SVGAGI. J lost 8 bases, V lost 4 bases, and 10 bases had no gene match. CDR3 length equals 15 residues. Here the CDR3 reads CASSFRDRGAWGYTF. CDR3 coding DNA: TGTGCCAGCAGTTTCCGGGACAGGGGAGCGTGGGGCTACACCTTC.

This chain connects TRBV6-2 or TRBV6-3 to TRBJ1-1, with 7 bases fitting TRBD1. Germline V gives CDR1 MNHEY, CDR2 SVGEGT. This CDR3 contains 14 residues. V was pared by 6 bases and J by 4 bases, with 8 bases of the junction left unmatched. The CDR3, as DNA: TGTGCCAGCAGCCCCAGGGGGTCGGGCACTGAAGCTTTCTTT. Encoded protein: CASSPRGSGTEAFF.

The V gene is TRBV27, the J gene TRBJ2-3; TRBD1 matches at 8 bases. The CDR3 consists of 15 residues. Germline CDR1 reads MNHEY; CDR2 reads SMNVEV (reference sequence). The V and J ends lost 6 bases and 3 bases, in that order; junction bases with no gene match: 8. This CDR3 reads CASSDGQGRTDTQYF. The CDR3 nucleotides read TGTGCCAGCAGCGATGGACAGGGTAGGACAGATACGCAGTATTTT.

The chain's CDR3 is CASSSVSGGSYEQYF. DNA of the CDR3: TGTGCCAGCAGCTCCGTGTCAGGGGGCTCCTACGAGCAGTACTTC. The V gene is TRBV7-2, the J gene TRBJ2-7, with 7 bases identical to TRBD1. CDR3 length equals 15 residues. Germline CDR1 SGHTA, CDR2 FQGNSA. Trimming cost V 4 bases and J 0 bases; bases outside gene matches: 6.

The chain links TRBV7-2 to TRBJ1-5, with 9 bases identical to TRBD1. V lost 5 bases to trimming and J lost 5 bases; unmatched junction nucleotides: 10. This CDR3 has 16 amino acids. The germline V gene encodes CDR1 SGHTA and CDR2 FQGNSA. The CDR3: CASSRTGQGPYQPQHF. The CDR3 nucleotides read TGTGCCAGCAGCAGAACTGGACAGGGGCCATATCAGCCCCAGCATTTT.

The V gene is TRBV7-3, the J gene TRBJ2-7; tentative D call: TRBD2 (5 bases). CDR3 length equals 14 residues. Per germline, CDR1 SGHTA and CDR2 FQGTGA. The V gene lost 2 bases and the J gene lost 2 bases, with 10 bases spanning the gap. CDR3 sequence: CASSLQEGAYEQYF. The DNA of the CDR3 is TGTGCCAGCAGCTTACAAGAGGGAGCCTACGAGCAGTACTTC.

The chain has TRBV5-1 and TRBJ1-2, with D tentatively TRBD1 (6 bases). The germline V and J ends were trimmed by 1 base and 4 bases, with 11 bases remaining between them. There are 14 residues in the CDR3. From germline, CDR1 is SGHRS and CDR2 YFSETQ. CDR3 coding DNA: TGCGCCAGCAGCTTGACCGGACAGAGCTATGGCTACACCTTC. Its translation is CASSLTGQSYGYTF.

The chain joins TRBV4-1 to TRBJ2-5; a possible D gene is TRBD1 (7 bases). The germline gives CDR1 MGHRA, CDR2 YSYEKL. V was trimmed by 1 base and J by 5 bases, leaving 17 bases between them. CDR3 length: 16 amino acids. The CDR3: CASSQGQGGGRETQYF. DNA of the CDR3: TGCGCCAGCAGCCAAGGGCAGGGGGGCGGGCGCGAGACCCAGTACTTC.

V and J are TRBV4-1 and TRBJ1-5; 7 bases match TRBD1. CDR3 length: 15 residues. V shed 3 bases, J shed 2 bases, and the junction held 4 bases outside the gene matches. Per germline, CDR1 MGHRA and CDR2 YSYEKL. Written as DNA, the CDR3 is TGCGCCAGCAGCCAGATCGGGACAGGCAATCAGCCCCAGCATTTT. Residues: CASSQIGTGNQPQHF.

The rearrangement links TRBV10-3 to TRBJ1-1, with D uncertain. V was trimmed by 2 bases and J by 5 bases, leaving 12 bases between them. In germline, CDR1 is ENHRY, CDR2 SYGVKD. CDR3 length: 14 residues. This chain's CDR3 is CAISEGRGNTEAFF. The CDR3 bases are TGTGCCATCAGTGAGGGTCGAGGGAATACTGAAGCTTTCTTT.

This clone was seen more than once but under ten times. V gene TRBV12-3 or TRBV12-4 combines with J gene TRBJ1-1; no firm D call. The CDR3 length is 12 residues. Trimming removed 5 bases at V and 4 bases at J, with 8 bases between. The CDR3 loop reads CASSPYSTEAFF. DNA for the CDR3: TGTGCCAGCAGTCCATACAGCACTGAAGCTTTCTTT.